Listed here are 23 T cell receptor beta chains from one sample, sequenced in a study of blood T cell repertoires in COVID-19. The method was immunoSEQ multiplex PCR; TCRdb's version includes in-frame clones alone and lacks a portion of them. The sample lists roughly 70,000 clones, 80% occurring once. The specimen sequenced was peripheral blood. The receptors derive from a man in his sixties or seventies who had recovered from COVID-19.

The chain employs TRBV24-1 and TRBJ2-1, with TRBD2 matching over 9 bases. Germline CDR1 is KGHDR and CDR2 is SFDVKD. With 3 bases clipped from V and 5 bases from J, the junction kept 7 bases outside the gene matches. This CDR3 comprises 16 residues. Here the CDR3 DNA reads TGTGCCACCAGTGATGGAGCGGGACTAGCCAACAATGAGCAGTTCTTC. Amino acids: CATSDGAGLANNEQFF.

This chain joins TRBV19 and TRBJ2-5; possible D gene TRBD2, 6 bases. Germline V gene lookup returns CDR1 LNHDA and CDR2 SQIVND (reference sequence). With 5 bases removed from V and 8 bases from J, the gap between germline ends came to 15 bases. The CDR3 is 13 amino acids. The chain's CDR3 is CASSAAGRGTQYF. Written as DNA, the CDR3 is TGTGCCAGTAGTGCGGCGGGGAGAGGTACCCAGTACTTC.

This clone appeared a single time. This chain joins TRBV4-1 and TRBJ2-7; tentative D call: TRBD1 (5 bases). There are 15 residues in the CDR3. V lost 0 bases, J lost 0 bases, and 9 bases lay in between. CDR1 and CDR2 (germline): MGHRA, YSYEKL. The DNA for the CDR3 is TGCGCCAGCAGCCAAGATACCAGGGACTCCTACGAGCAGTACTTC. Its translation is CASSQDTRDSYEQYF.

The chain is built from TRBV19 and TRBJ2-5; 10 positions agree with TRBD1. The germline V gene has CDR1 LNHDA and CDR2 SQIVND (reference sequence). Unmatched junction bases numbered 2, after V lost 1 base and J lost 3 bases. The CDR3 length is 15 residues. The CDR3 sequence: CASSIAGTGEETQYF. CDR3 in DNA: TGTGCCAGTAGTATAGCCGGGACAGGGGAAGAGACCCAGTACTTC.

The DNA of the CDR3 is TGTGCCACCGATAACAGGGAGGGGACCGGGGAGCTGTTTTTT. Translated: CATDNREGTGELFF. The chain recombines TRBV25-1 with TRBJ2-2, with D perhaps TRBD2 (7 bases). The V gene lost 10 bases and the J gene lost 5 bases, with 17 bases spanning the gap. Per germline, CDR1 MGHDK and CDR2 SYGVNS. This CDR3 is 14 amino acids long.

The chain carries TRBV27 and TRBJ2-1; possibly TRBD1 for D (5 bases). From germline, CDR1 is MNHEY and CDR2 SMNVEV (reference sequence). The CDR3 length is 14 residues. Trimming pared 1 base from V and 7 bases from J, leaving 11 bases between. The chain's CDR3 is CASSLFAGSNEQFF. CDR3 DNA sequence: TGTGCCAGCAGTTTATTTGCAGGGTCGAATGAGCAGTTCTTC.

The rearrangement joins TRBV7-2 to TRBJ2-1; 9 nucleotides match TRBD1. V dropped 1 base and J dropped 10; count of bases not matched to a gene: 8. Germline CDR1 is SGHTA and CDR2 is FQGNSA. This CDR3 spans 15 amino acids. CDR3 protein: CASSLEGQGSREQFF. Written as DNA, the CDR3 is TGTGCCAGCAGCTTAGAGGGACAGGGTTCTAGGGAGCAGTTCTTC.

The chain links TRBV4-2 to TRBJ1-6, with D uncertain. The CDR3 consists of 16 residues. Per the germline V gene, CDR1 is LGHNA and CDR2 is YNFKEQ. Trimming stripped 0 bases from V and 5 bases from J, with 11 bases between. The CDR3 DNA follows: TGTGCCAGCAGCCAAGATGGGAGGCGGGATAATTCACCCCTCCACTTT. This encodes CASSQDGRRDNSPLHF.

The chain uses TRBV2 and TRBJ1-6, with D perhaps TRBD1 (6 bases). The V end was cut by 4 bases, the J end by 3 bases, with 7 bases between. CDR3 length: 14 residues. Germline values: CDR1 SNHLY, CDR2 FYNNEI. CDR3: CASSVGGYNSPLHF. CDR3 sequence (DNA): TGTGCCAGCAGTGTAGGGGGCTATAATTCACCCCTCCACTTT.

V gene TRBV12-3 or TRBV12-4 combines with J gene TRBJ1-1; D may be TRBD1 (6 bases). This CDR3 spans 12 amino acids. Deletions cut 7 bases from V and 4 bases from J, with 10 bases between. The CDR3 coding sequence is TGTGCCAGCATCACACAGGGCACTGAAGCTTTCTTT. Its translation: CASITQGTEAFF.

This clone showed up many times. The chain uses TRBV30 and TRBJ1-2; D perhaps matches TRBD1 (5 bases). Between the trimmed V and J ends, which lost 0 bases and 8 bases, there was a span of 16 bases. This CDR3 contains 14 residues. CDR1 GTSNPN and CDR2 SVGIG come from the germline V gene (reference sequence). CDR3 nucleotide sequence: TGTGCCTGGAGTGTAACGGGGGAAGCAACCGGCTACACCTTC. It yields the protein CAWSVTGEATGYTF.

This chain connects TRBV19 to TRBJ2-1; possible D gene TRBD1, 6 bases. The CDR3 loop spans 15 amino acids. Germline-derived CDR1 and CDR2 are LNHDA and SQIVND (reference sequence). The ends were cut back, 4 bases at V and 0 bases at J, with 10 bases in the middle. The CDR3 bases are TGTGCCAGTAGTACTCGAGGGGGCTCCTACAATGAGCAGTTCTTC. Its translation: CASSTRGGSYNEQFF.

This chain connects TRBV27 to TRBJ2-3; D remains ambiguous. CDR1 and CDR2 (germline): MNHEY, SMNVEV (reference sequence). V lost 8 bases and J 4 bases, leaving 16 bases between the germline ends. The CDR3 runs 14 residues. The CDR3 sequence is CASSTGSFPDTQYF. Here the CDR3 DNA reads TGTGCCAGCTCCACCGGGTCCTTCCCAGATACGCAGTATTTT.

This clone was seen only once. This rearrangement joins TRBV29-1 to TRBJ1-1, with TRBD1 identical over 7 bases. The V gene end was trimmed by 7 bases and the J gene end by 2 bases; junction bases not matched to a gene: 7. CDR3 length: 13 amino acids. Germline lookup yields CDR1 SQVTM and CDR2 ANQGSEA. DNA for the CDR3: TGCAGCGCCGCAGGGGGACCCAACACTGAAGCTTTCTTT. This sequence encodes CSAAGGPNTEAFF.

J is TRBJ1-6 and V is TRBV11-2, with D possibly being TRBD1 (6 bases). V was cut by 6 bases and J by 7 bases, with 16 bases left in between. The length of the CDR3 is 15 residues. Germline CDR1 SGHAT, CDR2 FQNNGV. The CDR3 is CASRFTGGANSPLHF. The CDR3 DNA follows: TGTGCCAGCAGATTTACGGGGGGGGCGAATTCACCCCTCCACTTT.

The V and J genes are TRBV28 and TRBJ1-4; unclear D gene. The CDR3 sequence is 16 residues long. V was pared by 5 bases and J by 3 bases, with 16 bases between. Germline values: CDR1 MDHEN, CDR2 SYDVKM. The CDR3 loop is CASSTDSGFANEKLFF. For the CDR3, the DNA is TGTGCCAGCAGTACCGACTCGGGGTTCGCTAATGAAAAACTGTTTTTT.

The chain recombines TRBV19 with TRBJ2-2; D might be TRBD2 (6 bases). Germline V CDR1 and CDR2: LNHDA, SQIVND (reference sequence). V was pared by 0 bases and J by 4 bases, with 12 bases between. The CDR3 totals 16 residues. The CDR3 sequence is CASSIDLGGVTGELFF. The CDR3 DNA sequence: TGTGCCAGTAGTATAGATCTTGGAGGGGTCACCGGGGAGCTGTTTTTT.

In this sample, this clone turned up a few times. The CDR3 coding sequence is TGTGCCAGCAGTGTAGAGGGGGGGACAGGGGGCTTCCAGCCCCAGCATTTT. The encoded protein is CASSVEGGTGGFQPQHF. The chain couples TRBV2 to TRBJ1-5; 12 nucleotides agree with TRBD1. V lost 4 bases and J lost 7; bases outside the gene matches: 11. CDR1 is SNHLY and CDR2 is FYNNEI in the germline V gene. There are 17 residues in the CDR3.

The chain uses TRBV7-2 and TRBJ1-1; 9 nucleotides agree with TRBD1. The CDR3 runs to 14 residues. V shed 1 base, J shed 4 bases, and the junction held 1 base outside the gene matches. Germline values: CDR1 SGHTA, CDR2 FQGNSA. CDR3 residues: CASSLEGQGTEAFF. The CDR3 DNA follows: TGTGCCAGCAGCTTAGAGGGACAGGGCACTGAAGCTTTCTTT.

The gene calls are TRBV7-8 and TRBJ2-2, with D uncertain. The CDR3 sequence is 15 residues long. The V gene's germline CDR1 is SGHVS and CDR2 FQNEAQ. Trimming removed 5 bases at V and 3 bases at J, with 13 bases between. The CDR3 DNA sequence: TGTGCCAGCAGCCCCCCTCGTCGAGACACCGGGGAGCTGTTTTTT. Translating it yields CASSPPRRDTGELFF.

The chain combines TRBV19 with TRBJ2-1, with 14 nucleotides matching TRBD2. The CDR3 contains 15 residues. The V and J ends lost 5 bases and 15 bases, in that order; junction bases with no gene match: 12. The germline V gene encodes CDR1 LNHDA and CDR2 SQIVND (reference sequence). In nucleotides, the CDR3 is TGTGCCAGTAGTTTCCAGCCAGGGACTAGCGGGGGTCTGTTCTTC. This translates into CASSFQPGTSGGLFF.

This sequence joins TRBV11-3 and TRBJ2-7, with 8 bases that match TRBD1. CDR1 is SGHNT and CDR2 is YENEEA in the germline V gene. This CDR3 is 16 amino acids long. V shed 1 base and J 2 bases; nucleotides not matched to a gene: 7. The CDR3 DNA follows: TGTGCCAGCAGCTTAGCCTTGGGACAGGAGGCCTACGAGCAGTACTTC. This gives the protein CASSLALGQEAYEQYF.

This chain connects TRBV30 to TRBJ2-7; TRBD1 is a possible D gene (6 bases). The V gene lost 3 bases and the J gene lost 7 bases, with 16 bases spanning the gap. Per germline, CDR1 GTSNPN and CDR2 SVGIG (reference sequence). The CDR3 spans 13 residues. The chain's CDR3 is CAWRKIGGGEQYF. As DNA, the CDR3 is TGTGCCTGGAGAAAGATAGGGGGTGGGGAGCAGTACTTC.